These 9 T cell receptor beta chains were sequenced from one sample in a study of cytotoxic CD8 clonotypes in ibrutinib-treated CLL. Clones were read by immunoSEQ multiplex PCR, and TCRdb kept only the in-frame ones, dropping some. The sample comprises fewer than 40,000 clones, approximately 71% of which are singletons, and under 8% rests with the top ten. The material was PBMCs, obtained at disease progression, from a patient treated with ibrutinib. The receptors stem from a human donor with chronic lymphocytic leukemia.

The J gene is TRBJ1-2, the V gene TRBV6-6, with 8 positions matching TRBD1. The germline CDR1 and CDR2 sequences are MNHNY and SVGAGI (reference sequence). V was clipped by 2 bases and J by 6 bases; unmatched bases: 5. CDR3 length: 14 residues. The CDR3 DNA sequence: TGTGCCAGCAGTTACCGAGCAGGGGGCAATGGCTACACCTTC. Translation: CASSYRAGGNGYTF.

This clone was recorded a few times. V and J are TRBV5-4 and TRBJ1-1, with D unresolved. Germline values: CDR1 SGHNT, CDR2 YYREEE (reference sequence). Trimming removed 3 bases from V and 1 base from J, with 19 bases in between. The CDR3 has 17 residues. The CDR3 DNA reads as TGTGCCAGCAGCTCGGGTGACTTCGGCAGAAGGAACACTGAAGCTTTCTTT. Translated, it gives CASSSGDFGRRNTEAFF.

J is TRBJ1-5 and V is TRBV6-5; D remains ambiguous. Looked up from germline, CDR1 is MNHEY and CDR2 is SVGAGI. Trimming removed 2 bases at V and 0 bases at J, with 8 bases between. The CDR3 extends over 15 amino acids. Written as DNA, the CDR3 is TGTGCCAGCAGTTACGCCCGTTATAGCAATCAGCCCCAGCATTTT. Its translation: CASSYARYSNQPQHF.

The chain joins TRBV9 to TRBJ2-5, with a possible D match to TRBD1 (6 bases). This CDR3 has 14 residues. Deletions cut 0 bases from V and 3 bases from J, with 9 bases between. From germline, CDR1 is SGDLS and CDR2 YYNGEE. The CDR3 region has the DNA TGTGCCAGCAGCGTAGGGACAGTAGAAGAGACCCAGTACTTC. It yields the protein CASSVGTVEETQYF.

The chain links TRBV7-2 to TRBJ2-7, with D possibly TRBD2 on 6 matching bases. The germline V gene has CDR1 SGHTA and CDR2 FQGNSA. The CDR3 loop spans 15 amino acids. The V end was cut by 5 bases, the J end by 7 bases, with 21 bases between. The CDR3 here is CASSPRSSGFLEQYF. In DNA, the CDR3 is TGTGCCAGCAGCCCCCGTAGTAGCGGTTTCTTGGAGCAGTACTTC.

This clone was counted between two and nine times. The chain joins TRBV30 to TRBJ1-3, with a possible D match to TRBD1 (6 bases). Trimming removed 0 bases at V and 5 bases at J, with 14 bases between. The CDR3 totals 15 residues. Germline CDR1 GTSNPN, CDR2 SVGIG (reference sequence). The CDR3 DNA reads as TGTGCCTGGAGTGTACCGTGGGGGGCGCGAAACACCATATATTTT. Translated: CAWSVPWGARNTIYF.

This rearrangement joins TRBV9 to TRBJ2-3, with 7 bases identical to TRBD2. The germline CDR1 and CDR2 sequences are SGDLS and YYNGEE. The CDR3 has 16 residues. Germline trimming cut 5 bases from V and 3 bases from J; bases unmatched to any gene: 12. The CDR3 loop is CASSSTGGSRTDTQYF. CDR3 nucleotide sequence: TGTGCCAGCAGTTCCACCGGCGGGAGCAGGACAGATACGCAGTATTTT.

This clone was detected only a few times. The genes are TRBV5-1 and TRBJ2-3; D remains unclear. Deletions cut 0 bases from V and 0 bases from J, with 8 bases between. From germline, CDR1 is SGHRS and CDR2 YFSETQ. The CDR3 runs 15 residues. CDR3 DNA sequence: TGCGCCAGCAGCTTGGATGGGCACAGCACAGATACGCAGTATTTT. Its translation: CASSLDGHSTDTQYF.

The sample holds a few counts of this clone. The chain has TRBV4-1 and TRBJ1-1; maybe TRBD1 (6 bases). CDR1 and CDR2 (germline): MGHRA, YSYEKL. V lost 4 bases to trimming and J lost 0 bases, with 27 bases between them. The CDR3 contains 20 residues. The CDR3 loop is CASSPATDRSTIFMNTEAFF. The DNA of the CDR3 is TGCGCCAGCAGCCCAGCAACGGACAGATCGACAATATTTATGAACACTGAAGCTTTCTTT.